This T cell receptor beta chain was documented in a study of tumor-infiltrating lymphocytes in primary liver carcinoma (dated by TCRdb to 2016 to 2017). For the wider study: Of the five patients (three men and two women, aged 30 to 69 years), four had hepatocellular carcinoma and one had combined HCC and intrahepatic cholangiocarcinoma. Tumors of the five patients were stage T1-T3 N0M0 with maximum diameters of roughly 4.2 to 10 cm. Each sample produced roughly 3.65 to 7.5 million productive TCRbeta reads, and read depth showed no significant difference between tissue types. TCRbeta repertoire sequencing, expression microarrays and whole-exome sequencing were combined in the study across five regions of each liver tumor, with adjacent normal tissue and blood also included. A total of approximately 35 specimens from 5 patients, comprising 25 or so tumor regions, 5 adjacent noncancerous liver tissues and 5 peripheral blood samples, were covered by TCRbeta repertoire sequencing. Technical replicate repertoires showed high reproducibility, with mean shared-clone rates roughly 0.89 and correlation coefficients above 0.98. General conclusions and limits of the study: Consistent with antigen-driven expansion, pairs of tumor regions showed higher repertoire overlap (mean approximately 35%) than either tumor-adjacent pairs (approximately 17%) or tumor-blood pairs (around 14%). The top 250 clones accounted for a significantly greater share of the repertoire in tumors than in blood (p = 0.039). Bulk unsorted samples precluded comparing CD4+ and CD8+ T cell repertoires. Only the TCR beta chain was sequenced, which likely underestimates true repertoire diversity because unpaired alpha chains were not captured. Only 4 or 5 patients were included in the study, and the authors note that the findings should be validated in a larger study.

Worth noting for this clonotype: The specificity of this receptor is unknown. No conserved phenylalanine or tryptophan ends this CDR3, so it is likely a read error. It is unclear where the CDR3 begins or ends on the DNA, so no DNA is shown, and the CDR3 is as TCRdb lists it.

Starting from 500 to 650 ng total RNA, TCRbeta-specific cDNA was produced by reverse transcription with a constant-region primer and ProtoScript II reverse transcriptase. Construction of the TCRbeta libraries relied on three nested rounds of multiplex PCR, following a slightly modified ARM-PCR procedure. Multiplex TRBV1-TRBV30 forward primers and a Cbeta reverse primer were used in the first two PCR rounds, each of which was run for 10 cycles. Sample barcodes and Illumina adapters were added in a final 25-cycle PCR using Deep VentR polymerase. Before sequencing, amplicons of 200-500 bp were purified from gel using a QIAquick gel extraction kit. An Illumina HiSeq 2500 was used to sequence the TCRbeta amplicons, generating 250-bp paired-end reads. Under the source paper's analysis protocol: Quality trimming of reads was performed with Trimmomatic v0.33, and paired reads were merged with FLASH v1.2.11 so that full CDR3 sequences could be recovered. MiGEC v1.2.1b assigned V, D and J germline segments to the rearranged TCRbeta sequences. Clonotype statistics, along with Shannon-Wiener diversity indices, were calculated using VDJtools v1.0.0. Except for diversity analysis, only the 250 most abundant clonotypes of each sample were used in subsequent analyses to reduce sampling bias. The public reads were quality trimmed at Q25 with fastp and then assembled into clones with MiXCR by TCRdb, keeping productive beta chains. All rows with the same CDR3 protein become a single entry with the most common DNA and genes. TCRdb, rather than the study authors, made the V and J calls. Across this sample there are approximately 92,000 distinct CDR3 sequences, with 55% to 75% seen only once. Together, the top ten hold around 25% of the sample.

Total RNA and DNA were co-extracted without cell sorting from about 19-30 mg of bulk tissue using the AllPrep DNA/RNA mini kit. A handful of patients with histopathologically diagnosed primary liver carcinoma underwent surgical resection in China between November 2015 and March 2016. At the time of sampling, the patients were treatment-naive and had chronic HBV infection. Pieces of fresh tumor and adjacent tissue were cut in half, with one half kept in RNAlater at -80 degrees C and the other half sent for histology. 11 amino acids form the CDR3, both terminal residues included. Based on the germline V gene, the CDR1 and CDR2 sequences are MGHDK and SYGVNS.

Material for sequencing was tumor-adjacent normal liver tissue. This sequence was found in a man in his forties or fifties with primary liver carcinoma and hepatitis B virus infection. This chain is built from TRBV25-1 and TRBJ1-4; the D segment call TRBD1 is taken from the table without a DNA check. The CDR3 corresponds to CASSDGGSCFL.